These T cell receptor beta chains were read from a single sample in a study of T cells after yellow fever vaccination. Using its own MiXCR run on the 5' RACE reads, TCRdb lists one record per CDR3 protein. Of 400,000 to 650,000 distinct CDR3 sequences in the sample, just over 20% were seen once. The source was PBMCs, collected roughly 20 days after the first yellow fever vaccination. The origin of the receptors is a man aged 18-30 years who received the YFV17D yellow fever vaccine. CDR3s include the opening cysteine and the closing phenylalanine or tryptophan. Fields, in order: V gene, D gene, J gene, clone size, CDR3 protein, CDR3 DNA. D genes are given only for firm matches. Clone size is not always given. Where it is, it says once, few, many or a class for expanded clones.

>TRBV20-1|-|TRBJ1-1|few
CSARAGRGPNTEAFF
TGCAGTGCTAGAGCGGGAAGGGGTCCCAACACTGAAGCTTTCTTT
>TRBV24-1|TRBD1|TRBJ2-3|many
CATSDQTGGSTDTQYF
TGTGCCACCAGTGACCAGACAGGGGGATCCACAGATACGCAGTATTTT
>TRBV5-4|TRBD1|TRBJ1-6|-
CASSGGQGVNSPLHF
TGTGCCAGCAGCGGGGGACAGGGCGTTAATTCACCCCTCCACTTT
>TRBV7-9|-|TRBJ2-5|few
CASSLTISGETQYF
TGTGCCAGCAGCCTTACAATTAGTGGGGAGACCCAGTACTTC
>TRBV2|TRBD2|TRBJ2-1|few
CASTLERGPYNEQFF
TGTGCCAGCACCCTGGAGCGGGGGCCTTACAATGAGCAGTTCTTC
>TRBV4-3|TRBD2|TRBJ2-7|few
CASSQAGSGYEQYF
TGCGCCAGCAGCCAAGCGGGTAGCGGGTACGAGCAGTACTTC
>TRBV6-1|-|TRBJ1-1|few
CASSPDGRGTEAFF
TGTGCCAGCAGCCCTGACGGGCGGGGAACTGAAGCTTTCTTT
>TRBV23-1|-|TRBJ1-4|-
CASSQKINEKLFF
TGCGCCAGCAGTCAAAAAATAAATGAAAAACTGTTTTTT
>TRBV20-1|TRBD2|TRBJ2-2|many
CSARRERGYTGELFF
TGCAGTGCCAGGCGAGAGCGGGGTTACACCGGGGAGCTGTTTTTT
>TRBV7-9|TRBD2|TRBJ2-3|-
CASSLALAGFTDTQYF
TGTGCCAGCAGCTTAGCGCTAGCGGGGTTCACAGATACGCAGTATTTT
>TRBV13|-|TRBJ1-2|-
CASSLRGGAPGGYTF
TGTGCCAGCAGCCTCCGCGGTGGGGCTCCGGGGGGCTACACCTTC
>TRBV12-3/TRBV12-4|-|TRBJ2-7|many
CASSLGDLGEQYF
TGTGCCAGCAGTTTAGGGGATTTAGGCGAGCAGTACTTC
>TRBV10-3|TRBD2|TRBJ2-3|many
CAISDPVGGGVTSGGTDTQYF
TGTGCCATCAGTGACCCAGTCGGTGGGGGAGTCACTAGCGGGGGGACAGATACGCAGTATTTT
>TRBV20-1|TRBD1|TRBJ1-2|-
CSARSGQGDDYGYTF
TGCAGTGCTAGATCCGGACAGGGTGATGACTATGGCTACACCTTC
>TRBV20-1|-|TRBJ2-5|-
CSARGATETQYF
TGCAGTGCCCGCGGGGCGACAGAGACCCAGTACTTC
>TRBV7-2|-|TRBJ1-4|-
CASSRTPTREKLFF
TGTGCCAGCAGCCGGACCCCGACGAGGGAAAAACTGTTTTTT
>TRBV6-1|-|TRBJ2-7|-
CASRPNPQGGLRYEQYF
TGTGCCAGCAGACCCAACCCACAGGGAGGTCTCCGCTACGAGCAGTACTTC
>TRBV4-1|-|TRBJ2-1|many
CASSQGRGHSYNEQFF
TGCGCCAGCAGCCAAGGGCGGGGGCATTCATACAATGAGCAGTTCTTC
>TRBV4-3|-|TRBJ2-3|-
CASSQVYETSDTQYF
TGCGCCAGCAGCCAAGTTTATGAGACTTCAGATACGCAGTATTTT
>TRBV12-3/TRBV12-4|-|TRBJ1-3|-
CASIRGGYSGNTIYF
TGTGCCAGCATCCGAGGGGGTTACTCTGGAAACACCATATATTTT
>TRBV20-1|-|TRBJ2-1|-
CSAWDPDNEQFF
TGCAGTGCTTGGGACCCCGACAATGAGCAGTTCTTC
>TRBV7-9|-|TRBJ1-3|-
CASSLASGDTIYF
TGTGCCAGCAGCTTAGCGTCCGGCGACACCATATATTTT
>TRBV24-1|-|TRBJ1-2|-
CATSDRDGPYGYTF
TGTGCCACCAGTGACCGGGACGGGCCTTATGGCTACACCTTC
>TRBV6-1|TRBD1|TRBJ2-3|-
CASSPGTGVWGTDTQYF
TGTGCCAGCAGCCCCGGGACAGGGGTTTGGGGCACAGATACGCAGTATTTT
>TRBV19|-|TRBJ1-1|few
CASSIDRRTTEAFF
TGTGCCAGTAGTATAGATCGGAGGACAACTGAAGCTTTCTTT
>TRBV5-4|-|TRBJ2-5|-
CASSLIGARAETQYF
TGTGCCAGCAGCTTAATAGGGGCGCGGGCGGAGACCCAGTACTTC
>TRBV15|-|TRBJ2-3|few
CATSAPRDTDTQYF
TGTGCCACCAGCGCCCCTCGAGACACAGATACGCAGTATTTT
>TRBV4-1|-|TRBJ2-3|-
CASSQSGSGTLGDTQYF
TGCGCCAGCAGCCAAAGTGGGTCAGGGACCCTCGGGGATACGCAGTATTTT
>TRBV12-3/TRBV12-4|TRBD2|TRBJ2-5|-
CASSRLAGSPGAQYF
TGTGCCAGCAGCAGACTAGCGGGGTCGCCTGGAGCCCAGTACTTC
>TRBV29-1|TRBD2|TRBJ2-2|-
CSVALLGGAGELFF
TGCAGCGTTGCCCTATTGGGAGGGGCCGGGGAGCTGTTTTTT